The 4 T cell receptor beta chains presented below share a single source sample, sequenced in a study of blood T cell repertoires in COVID-19. Using immunoSEQ multiplex PCR, the repertoire was profiled, and TCRdb retains in-frame clones only, with some absent. The profile shows 170,000 or so clones, approximately 80% of them singletons. Material for sequencing was peripheral blood. Receptors originate from a woman in her fifties or sixties with acute or convalescent COVID-19.

This rearrangement joins TRBV2 to TRBJ1-2; D perhaps matches TRBD1 (6 bases). CDR3 length: 15 residues. The germline CDR1 and CDR2 sequences are SNHLY and FYNNEI. The V and J ends lost 7 bases and 7 bases respectively, with 22 bases between them. The chain's CDR3 is CASNTDGGLIAGYTF. DNA for the CDR3: TGTGCCAGCAACACGGATGGGGGCTTAATTGCTGGCTACACCTTC.

Here the CDR3 DNA reads TGCGCCAGCAGCTTTCAGGGAAACTATGGCTACACCTTC. Translation: CASSFQGNYGYTF. The V and J genes are TRBV5-1 and TRBJ1-2, with D possibly being TRBD1 (5 bases). The length of the CDR3 is 13 residues. V lost 2 bases and J lost 2, with 7 bases in between. Germline lookup yields CDR1 SGHRS and CDR2 YFSETQ.

The J gene is TRBJ2-7, the V gene TRBV7-2, with D hard to call. The CDR3 runs 14 residues. Trimming took off 5 bases at V and 0 bases at J, with 11 bases between the two ends. Germline V CDR1 and CDR2: SGHTA, FQGNSA. The CDR3 DNA is TGTGCCAGCAGCCGGAGCCCGAGCTCCTACGAGCAGTACTTC. Its translation: CASSRSPSSYEQYF.

The chain employs TRBV5-1 and TRBJ1-1; perhaps TRBD1 as D (6 bases). The germline V gene has CDR1 SGHRS and CDR2 YFSETQ. The germline V and J ends were trimmed by 0 bases and 4 bases, with 10 bases remaining between them. CDR3 length: 14 residues. CDR3: CASSLEGQSTEAFF. DNA of the CDR3: TGCGCCAGCAGCTTGGAAGGACAGTCCACTGAAGCTTTCTTT. The whole variable domain, filled in from reference TRBV5-1 and TRBJ1-1, reads KAGVTQTPRYLIKTRGQQVTLSCSPISGHRSVSWYQQTPGQGLQFLFEYFSETQRNKGNFPGRFSGRQFSNSRSEMNVSTLELGDSALYLCASSLEGQSTEAFFGQGTRLTVV.